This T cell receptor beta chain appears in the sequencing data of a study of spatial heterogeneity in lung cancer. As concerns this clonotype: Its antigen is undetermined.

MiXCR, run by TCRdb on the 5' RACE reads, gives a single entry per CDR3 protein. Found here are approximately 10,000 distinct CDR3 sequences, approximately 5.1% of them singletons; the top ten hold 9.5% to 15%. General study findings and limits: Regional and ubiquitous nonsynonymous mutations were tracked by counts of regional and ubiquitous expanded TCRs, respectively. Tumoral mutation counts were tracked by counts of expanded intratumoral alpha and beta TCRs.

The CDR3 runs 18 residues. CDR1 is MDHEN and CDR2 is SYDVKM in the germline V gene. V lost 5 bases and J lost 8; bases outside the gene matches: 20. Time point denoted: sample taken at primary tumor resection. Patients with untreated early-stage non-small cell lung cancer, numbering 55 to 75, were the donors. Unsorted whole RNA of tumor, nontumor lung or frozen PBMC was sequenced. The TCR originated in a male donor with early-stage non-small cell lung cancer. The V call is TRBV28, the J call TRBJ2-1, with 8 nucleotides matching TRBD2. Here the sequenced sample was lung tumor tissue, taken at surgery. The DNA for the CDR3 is TGTGCCAGCAGTCCTTATACGCCAGTTGGCGGGAGGCTTGATGAGCAGTTCTTC. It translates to CASSPYTPVGGRLDEQFF.